This TCR beta chain was found in a study of cytomegalovirus exposure and HLA in healthy donors. Study-level findings and limits: Fewer N-insertions (relative to the 666-donor mean) were reportedly seen in an Asian-associated ancestry cluster in a later analysis.

CDR3 length: 16 residues. From germline, CDR1 is LNHNV and CDR2 YYDKDF (reference sequence). Unmatched junction bases numbered 7, after V lost 1 base and J lost 4 bases. 13 Jbeta primers and 60 Vbeta primers were used for the PCR. Sequencing was performed with immunoSEQ multiplex PCR; in TCRdb, only in-frame clones are kept and a portion is missing. The sample lists approximately 150,000 clones; more than 60% were seen once. With regard to this clone: The antigen remains unidentified.

The chain links TRBV15 to TRBJ2-5; 9 positions agree with TRBD1. The material sequenced was PBMCs. The clonotype was recovered from a young woman in good health and CMV-seronegative. Here the CDR3 DNA reads TGTGCCACCAGCAGAGCCGGGACAGGGAGTCGAGAGACCCAGTACTTC. It translates to CATSRAGTGSRETQYF.